Listed below are T cell receptor beta chains from one sample, sequenced in a study of T cells in Graves' hyperthyroidism and ophthalmopathy. TCRdb reprocessed the multiplex PCR reads via MiXCR and lists one record per CDR3 protein. The sample contains more than 350,000 distinct CDR3 sequences, roughly 15% of which appear only once. Specimen: blood. The source of these receptors is an older woman with Graves' ophthalmopathy. Each CDR3 is given with its conserved first and last residue. D genes are given only for firm matches. Size values are once, few and many counts, or a class for expanded clones, and some rows have none.

v_gene	d_gene	j_gene	abundance	CDR3aa	CDR3nt
TRBV20-1	TRBD2	TRBJ2-7	few	CSARETSGRLFEQYF	TGCAGTGCTAGGGAGACTAGCGGGAGGTTATTCGAGCAGTACTTC
TRBV5-1	TRBD1	TRBJ2-7	-	CASSLSTGQGLYEQYF	TGCGCCAGCAGCTTGTCAACGGGACAGGGACTCTACGAGCAGTACTTC
TRBV6-1	-	TRBJ2-5	many	CASSSAGVGEETQYF	TGTGCCAGCAGTTCTGCCGGAGTGGGAGAAGAGACCCAGTACTTC
TRBV10-3	-	TRBJ2-1	few	CAISTSDNEQFF	TGTGCCATCAGTACCTCTGACAATGAGCAGTTCTTC
TRBV12-5	TRBD2	TRBJ2-1	many	CASGSPGLAKPNEQFF	TGTGCTAGTGGTTCACCGGGACTAGCGAAGCCCAATGAGCAGTTCTTC
TRBV19	-	TRBJ2-1	-	CASSMEGPYNEQFF	TGTGCCAGTAGTATGGAGGGCCCCTACAATGAGCAGTTCTTC
TRBV28	TRBD1	TRBJ2-3	many	CASSGPGQGATDTQYF	TGTGCCAGCAGTGGACCGGGACAGGGGGCAACAGATACGCAGTATTTT
TRBV5-4	TRBD2	TRBJ2-1	few	CASSLGGTRGRNEQFF	TGTGCCAGCAGCTTGGGTGGGACCCGCGGGAGGAATGAGCAGTTCTTC
TRBV12-3/TRBV12-4	-	TRBJ2-5	many	CASSRVESRETQYF	TGTGCCAGCAGCAGAGTGGAGTCGAGAGAGACCCAGTACTTC
TRBV19	TRBD2	TRBJ2-5	many	CASSGLAGITQETQYF	TGTGCCAGTAGTGGACTAGCGGGAATAACCCAAGAGACCCAGTACTTC
TRBV3-1	-	TRBJ1-1	many	CASSQAGQMNTEAFF	TGTGCCAGCAGCCAAGCTGGACAGATGAACACTGAAGCTTTCTTT
TRBV5-1	-	TRBJ2-3	many	CASSFSTLSTDTQYF	TGCGCCAGCAGCTTCAGCACACTAAGCACAGATACGCAGTATTTT
TRBV9	-	TRBJ1-2	few	CASSVDRSYGYTF	TGTGCCAGCAGCGTCGACAGATCCTATGGCTACACCTTC
TRBV2	TRBD2	TRBJ2-1	many	CASTPGLAGAYNEQFF	TGTGCCAGCACCCCGGGGCTAGCGGGGGCCTACAATGAGCAGTTCTTC
TRBV6-5	-	TRBJ1-1	many	CASSYSENTEAFF	TGTGCCAGCAGTTACTCAGAGAACACTGAAGCTTTCTTT
TRBV7-2	-	TRBJ1-5	many	CASSLAYSNQPQHF	TGTGCCAGCAGCTTAGCATATAGCAATCAGCCCCAGCATTTT
TRBV7-2	TRBD1	TRBJ1-5	few	CASSLAAGGFGQPQHF	TGTGCCAGCAGCTTAGCGGCAGGGGGGTTCGGTCAGCCCCAGCATTTT
TRBV28	TRBD1	TRBJ2-1	many	CASSDRQGLNNEQFF	TGTGCCAGCAGCGATAGACAGGGGCTAAACAATGAGCAGTTCTTC
TRBV19	-	TRBJ2-7	-	CASSIRDGISYEQYF	TGTGCCAGTAGTATCCGGGACGGGATCTCCTACGAGCAGTACTTC
TRBV7-2	-	TRBJ2-7	few	CASSFHRAPYEQYF	TGTGCCAGCAGCTTCCACAGGGCCCCCTACGAGCAGTACTTC
TRBV20-1	-	TRBJ2-7	few	CSARNRDRTYEQYF	TGCAGTGCTAGGAACAGGGATCGGACTTACGAGCAGTACTTC
TRBV24-1	-	TRBJ2-1	few	CATSGPSSYNEQFF	TGTGCCACCAGCGGCCCTAGCTCCTACAATGAGCAGTTCTTC
TRBV5-1	TRBD2	TRBJ2-2	many	CASSGTSGRETGELFF	TGCGCCAGCAGCGGGACTAGCGGGAGAGAGACCGGGGAGCTGTTTTTT
TRBV3-1	-	TRBJ2-7	few	CASSQRTRGFDEQYF	TGTGCCAGCAGCCAGAGGACAAGGGGCTTCGACGAGCAGTACTTC
TRBV5-1	-	TRBJ2-3	many	CASSRGQYVDTQYF	TGCGCCAGCAGCAGGGGCCAGTATGTTGATACGCAGTATTTT
TRBV30	-	TRBJ2-7	many	CARGTTYEQYF	TGTGCCCGGGGGACAACCTACGAGCAGTACTTC
TRBV6-1	-	TRBJ2-7	many	CASRAGLSSEQYF	TGTGCCAGCAGGGCGGGACTTTCTTCCGAGCAGTACTTC
TRBV29-1	-	TRBJ2-7	many	CSVGSSRNYEQYF	TGCAGCGTTGGGTCCAGTAGGAACTACGAGCAGTACTTC
TRBV5-1	-	TRBJ1-1	-	CASSQRTVNTEAFF	TGTGCCAGCAGCCAGCGGACAGTTAACACTGAAGCTTTCTTT
TRBV20-1	-	TRBJ1-1	many	CSARAAWQGPEAFF	TGCAGTGCTAGAGCCGCCTGGCAGGGCCCTGAAGCTTTCTTT
TRBV3-1	-	TRBJ2-2	many	CASSLRPTGELFF	TGTGCCAGCAGCCTAAGACCGACCGGGGAGCTGTTTTTT
TRBV2	-	TRBJ2-2	many	CASSERAAGELFF	TGTGCCAGCAGTGAACGGGCGGCCGGGGAGCTGTTTTTT
TRBV6-2/TRBV6-3	TRBD2	TRBJ2-1	-	CASRPRLIAGSYNEQFF	TGTGCCAGCAGACCCCGCTTGATAGCGGGTTCTTACAATGAGCAGTTCTTC
TRBV7-9	-	TRBJ2-3	many	CASKPGNTDTQYF	TGTGCCAGCAAGCCAGGAAACACAGATACGCAGTATTTT
TRBV29-1	-	TRBJ2-7	many	CSVSGRYVDEQYF	TGCAGCGTTTCGGGGAGGTATGTCGACGAGCAGTACTTC
TRBV20-1	-	TRBJ2-1	many	CSARPWAGSLVYEQFF	TGCAGTGCTAGACCCTGGGCGGGTTCCTTAGTTTATGAGCAGTTCTTC
TRBV12-3/TRBV12-4	-	TRBJ1-2	many	CASRLGGANYGYTF	TGTGCCAGCAGGCTTGGAGGAGCGAACTATGGCTACACCTTC
TRBV7-2	-	TRBJ2-3	many	CASSIQPDTQYF	TGTGCCAGCAGCATACAGCCAGATACGCAGTATTTT
TRBV29-1	TRBD2	TRBJ2-2	many	CSVEGALAGVTGELFF	TGCAGCGTTGAGGGTGCGCTAGCGGGAGTCACCGGGGAGCTGTTTTTT
TRBV30	-	TRBJ1-1	many	CAWTEFLNTEAFF	TGTGCCTGGACGGAGTTTTTAAACACTGAAGCTTTCTTT
TRBV2	-	TRBJ2-2	few	CASSTHTGELFF	TGTGCCAGCTCCACACACACCGGGGAGCTGTTTTTT
TRBV5-1	-	TRBJ2-3	-	CASSLVPGGDSRADTQYF	TGCGCCAGCAGCTTGGTCCCAGGGGGGGACAGTCGCGCAGATACGCAGTATTTT
TRBV4-1	-	TRBJ2-1	-	CASSLRQTRDDDEQFF	TGCGCCAGCAGCCTCCGACAGACCAGGGACGACGATGAGCAGTTCTTC
TRBV28	-	TRBJ2-2	many	CASSPLRQPNTGELFF	TGTGCCAGCAGCCCCCTCCGCCAACCGAACACCGGGGAGCTGTTTTTT
TRBV6-2/TRBV6-3	-	TRBJ2-5	-	CASSYWREGETQYF	TGTGCCAGCAGTTATTGGCGGGAAGGGGAGACCCAGTACTTC
TRBV11-2	-	TRBJ2-1	once	CASSLLVGEQFF	TGTGCCAGCAGCTTACTAGTAGGCGAGCAGTTCTTC
TRBV29-1	TRBD2	TRBJ2-3	-	CSVEDVGTMDTQYF	TGCAGCGTTGAAGATGTTGGGACTATGGATACGCAGTATTTT
TRBV19	-	TRBJ1-5	-	CASSMGRQGSNQPQHF	TGTGCCAGTAGTATGGGTCGGCAGGGAAGCAATCAGCCCCAGCATTTT
TRBV6-4	-	TRBJ1-5	few	CASSDSPEGQPQHF	TGTGCCAGCAGTGATTCCCCGGAGGGTCAGCCCCAGCATTTT
TRBV28	TRBD1	TRBJ1-5	-	CASSLWAGGVQPQHF	TGTGCCAGCAGTTTATGGGCAGGGGGGGTTCAGCCCCAGCATTTT
TRBV12-3/TRBV12-4	-	TRBJ1-2	-	CASSLGGLSYGYTF	TGTGCCAGCAGTCTAGGCGGCCTCAGCTATGGCTACACCTTC
TRBV7-9	TRBD1	TRBJ2-7	few	CASSYTGDPPYEQYF	TGTGCCAGCAGCTATACAGGGGATCCCCCCTACGAGCAGTACTTC
TRBV18	TRBD2	TRBJ2-7	few	CASSPATSGSYEQYF	TGTGCCAGCTCACCGGCTACTAGCGGGAGCTACGAGCAGTACTTC
TRBV18	-	TRBJ2-5	many	CASSNREPQETQYF	TGTGCCAGCTCAAACAGGGAGCCCCAAGAGACCCAGTACTTC